What follows are 20 T cell receptor beta chains derived from one specimen sequenced in a study of blood T cell repertoires in COVID-19. TCRdb's table, derived via immunoSEQ multiplex PCR, lists solely in-frame clones and lacks some. Of roughly 170,000 clones detected, about 86% appear once; the ten largest clones hold roughly 20%. Material for sequencing was peripheral blood. The origin of the receptors is a man between 65 and 79 years old with active or convalescent COVID-19.

The gene calls are TRBV7-9 and TRBJ1-1; D remains ambiguous. Germline V gives CDR1 SEHNR, CDR2 FQNEAQ (reference sequence). The CDR3 spans 13 residues. Trimming stripped 5 bases from V and 0 bases from J, with 7 bases between. CDR3 region: CASSPRVNTEAFF. CDR3 in DNA: TGTGCCAGCAGCCCTAGAGTGAACACTGAAGCTTTCTTT.

This chain uses TRBV27 with TRBJ1-6; maybe TRBD1 (5 bases). The CDR3 runs 18 residues. V was cut by 5 bases and J by 4 bases, with 21 bases left in between. Germline assignment: CDR1 MNHEY and CDR2 SMNVEV (reference sequence). The chain's CDR3 is CASSPPWGGTAYNSPLHF. The CDR3 bases are TGTGCCAGCAGTCCCCCCTGGGGGGGGACCGCGTATAATTCACCCCTCCACTTT.

V is TRBV7-3 and J is TRBJ2-1, with 16 bases aligning to TRBD2. The CDR3 contains 20 residues. The ends lost 2 bases at V and 3 bases at J; junction bases unmatched: 10. Germline CDR1 and CDR2: SGHTA and FQGTGA. As DNA, the CDR3 is TGTGCCAGCAGCTTAGTAGGGACTAGCGGGAGGGCCTGGAACTACAATGAGCAGTTCTTC. It encodes CASSLVGTSGRAWNYNEQFF.

The chain recombines TRBV7-2 with TRBJ2-7; 8 bases are shared with TRBD2. CDR1 and CDR2 (germline): SGHTA, FQGNSA. The length of the CDR3 is 15 residues. After removal of 4 bases from V and 3 bases from J, the junction contained 8 bases not matched to a gene. The CDR3 region has the DNA TGTGCCAGCAGCTCCAAAGCGGGAGAGGTCTACGAGCAGTACTTC. It encodes CASSSKAGEVYEQYF.

About this clone: The sample has other DNA sequences that encode this CDR3 too. The chain uses TRBV5-1 and TRBJ1-2; D is ambiguous. Trimming cost V 0 bases and J 0 bases, with 9 bases left between them. The CDR3 totals 15 residues. Germline V CDR1 and CDR2: SGHRS, YFSETQ. The CDR3 here is CASSLGGSSNYGYTF. In DNA form, the CDR3 reads TGCGCCAGCAGCTTGGGTGGCAGTTCTAACTATGGCTACACCTTC.

The CDR3 DNA sequence: TGTGCCGGCCAGAAAGGGACAGGGGATTCACCCCTCCACTTT. This encodes CAGQKGTGDSPLHF. The chain couples TRBV28 to TRBJ1-6; 10 bases agree with TRBD1. This CDR3 is 14 amino acids long. The junction had 9 bases not matched to a gene; V was cut back by 11 bases and J by 8 bases. Per germline, CDR1 MDHEN and CDR2 SYDVKM.

The chain carries TRBV5-1 and TRBJ2-7; 9 bases are shared with TRBD1. CDR1 is SGHRS, CDR2 YFSETQ, per germline. The trim removed 0 bases at V and 4 bases at J, leaving 2 bases unmatched. This CDR3 comprises 14 residues. The CDR3: CASSLEGQGYEQYF. In nucleotides, the CDR3 is TGCGCCAGCAGCTTGGAGGGACAGGGTTACGAGCAGTACTTC.

This chain connects TRBV6-5 to TRBJ2-5; 7 bases are a match to TRBD1. The CDR3 has 11 amino acids. Germline V lookup: CDR1 MNHEY, CDR2 SVGAGI. Trimming cost V 8 bases and J 3 bases; bases outside gene matches: 0. The CDR3 sequence: CASGTEETQYF. CDR3 nucleotides: TGTGCCAGCGGGACAGAAGAGACCCAGTACTTC.

This clone showed up just once. This chain connects TRBV5-1 to TRBJ1-1, with a possible D match to TRBD1 (5 bases). Germline CDR1 is SGHRS and CDR2 is YFSETQ. The CDR3 is made up of 14 amino acids. V lost 0 bases and J lost 5, with 11 bases in between. This chain's CDR3 is CASSLAGAGTEAFF. The CDR3, as DNA: TGCGCCAGCAGCTTGGCCGGGGCGGGGACTGAAGCTTTCTTT.

The chain combines TRBV28 with TRBJ1-6; D is uncertain. V was clipped by 6 bases and J by 4 bases, with 13 bases between them. The germline V gene encodes CDR1 MDHEN and CDR2 SYDVKM. This CDR3 region has 15 residues. CDR3 bases: TGTGCCAGCAGCCCTCCCGGGGAGTATAATTCACCCCTCCACTTT. Its translation is CASSPPGEYNSPLHF.

Concerning this clone itself: Within the sample, other DNA sequences also encode this same CDR3. This rearrangement joins TRBV18 to TRBJ1-3; maybe TRBD1 (6 bases). CDR1 is KGHSH, CDR2 LQKENI, per germline. The ends were cut back, 3 bases at V and 1 base at J, with 10 bases in the middle. This CDR3 comprises 15 residues. The CDR3 here is CASSPQTGSGNTIYF. The CDR3, as DNA: TGTGCCAGCTCACCTCAGACAGGATCTGGAAACACCATATATTTT. Looking up the rest from reference TRBV18 and TRBJ1-3 gives the full variable domain: NAGVMQNPRHLVRRRGQEARLRCSPMKGHSHVYWYRQLPEEGLKFMVYLQKENIIDESGMPKERFSAEFPKEGPSILRIQQVVRGDSAAYFCASSPQTGSGNTIYFGEGSWLTVV.

The chain carries TRBV9 and TRBJ1-3, with 7 nucleotides matching TRBD1. Losses at the gene ends were 2 bases for V and 4 bases for J; bases not matched to a gene: 3. This CDR3 is 14 amino acids long. From germline, CDR1 is SGDLS and CDR2 YYNGEE. The CDR3 DNA reads TGTGCCAGCAGCGTCACAGGGGAAGGAAACACCATATATTTT. Translation gives CASSVTGEGNTIYF.

The chain couples TRBV9 to TRBJ2-1; D perhaps matches TRBD1 (5 bases). The germline V gene has CDR1 SGDLS and CDR2 YYNGEE. This CDR3 comprises 16 residues. V was shortened by 0 bases and J by 3 bases, with 13 bases between the two germline ends. CDR3 nucleotides: TGTGCCAGCAGCGTAGTAGAACAGGATGGCTACAATGAGCAGTTCTTC. This sequence encodes CASSVVEQDGYNEQFF. The full variable domain, its missing parts supplied by reference TRBV9 and TRBJ2-1, is DSGVTQTPKHLITATGQRVTLRCSPRSGDLSVYWYQQSLDQGLQFLIQYYNGEERAKGNILERFSAQQFPDLHSELNLSSLELGDSALYFCASSVVEQDGYNEQFFGPGTRLTVL.

This clone was seen a handful of times. V is TRBV18 and J is TRBJ2-7; maybe TRBD2 (6 bases). The CDR3 consists of 12 residues. Per the germline V gene, CDR1 is KGHSH and CDR2 is LQKENI. The V end was cut by 9 bases, the J end by 9 bases, with 18 bases between. The chain's CDR3 is CASSLEGGRQYF. DNA for the CDR3: TGTGCCAGTTCCTTGGAGGGCGGTCGGCAGTACTTC.

The chain joins TRBV27 to TRBJ1-1; D remains unclear. V was pared by 4 bases and J by 3 bases, with 9 bases between. The CDR3 totals 13 residues. The germline CDR1 and CDR2 sequences are MNHEY and SMNVEV (reference sequence). The chain's CDR3 is CASSSPGYTEAFF. In DNA form, the CDR3 reads TGTGCCAGCAGTTCGCCAGGTTACACTGAAGCTTTCTTT.

The V gene is TRBV27, the J gene TRBJ1-2, with D possibly being TRBD1 (6 bases). The CDR3 has 18 residues. The V gene's germline CDR1 is MNHEY and CDR2 SMNVEV (reference sequence). V was pared by 5 bases and J by 0 bases, with 22 bases between. CDR3: CASSPLSGGRRANYGYTF. The CDR3 DNA reads as TGTGCCAGCAGTCCCCTGAGCGGGGGGCGTAGAGCTAACTATGGCTACACCTTC.

This chain connects TRBV7-2 to TRBJ2-2; tentative D call: TRBD1 (6 bases). Germline V gene sequence: CDR1 SGHTA, CDR2 FQGNSA. Deletions cut 0 bases from V and 1 base from J, with 9 bases between. This CDR3 comprises 16 residues. This CDR3 is CASSLAGTRNTGELFF. CDR3 sequence (DNA): TGTGCCAGCAGCTTAGCCGGGACACGGAACACCGGGGAGCTGTTTTTT.

The rearrangement joins TRBV30 to TRBJ2-1; D is unclear. The CDR3 loop spans 13 amino acids. Trimming stripped 0 bases from V and 11 bases from J, with 14 bases between. CDR1 GTSNPN and CDR2 SVGIG come from the germline V gene (reference sequence). CDR3 region: CAWSVAFRDKQFF. CDR3 DNA sequence: TGTGCCTGGAGTGTAGCGTTCAGAGATAAGCAGTTCTTC.

A few counts support this clone. V is TRBV6-2 or TRBV6-3 and J is TRBJ2-3, with 14 bases identical to TRBD2. Germline assignment: CDR1 MNHEY and CDR2 SVGEGT. CDR3 length: 20 amino acids. V trimming: 2 bases; J trimming: 0 bases; junction bases outside the gene matches: 10. Written as DNA, the CDR3 is TGTGCCAGCAGTTACCCGGGACTAGCGGGGGAGGAAGCTAGCACAGATACGCAGTATTTT. It codes for CASSYPGLAGEEASTDTQYF.

DNA of the CDR3: TGTGCCAGCAGCGTAGTTGGCAGGGGGCCGTCAGATACGCAGTATTTT. Protein: CASSVVGRGPSDTQYF. The gene calls are TRBV9 and TRBJ2-3; 8 bases match TRBD1. Germline V gene lookup returns CDR1 SGDLS and CDR2 YYNGEE. The CDR3 contains 16 residues. The V segment lost 0 bases and the J segment 4 bases; nucleotides outside the gene matches: 7.